Described below is a single T cell receptor beta chain sequence and its context. This entry is derived from a study of control samples from healthy donors and cancer patients. Only in-frame clones appear in the TCRdb table, and some are missing; sequencing was by immunoSEQ multiplex PCR. The sample carries around 94,000 clones, just over 90% recorded once. The CDR3 sequence is 16 residues long. J gave up 6 bases and V 10 bases, and 17 bases lay outside the gene matches. The material sequenced was blood. V usage is TRBV23-1 and J usage is TRBJ2-7, with 11 bases identical to TRBD2. TRBV23-1 qualifies as an ORF whose function is uncertain. The source is a woman between 18 and 29 years old in good health. This CDR3 is CATPVVAGGGGSEQYF. CDR3 bases: TGCGCCACCCCGGTAGTAGCGGGAGGGGGGGGTTCCGAGCAGTACTTC.